This T cell receptor beta chain originates from a study of cytomegalovirus exposure and HLA in healthy donors. Study details: Ancestry clustering placed 81% of under 450 genotyped donors in the Caucasian-associated cluster.

Primers: 60 Vbeta forward and 13 Jbeta reverse. Sequencing was performed with immunoSEQ multiplex PCR; in TCRdb, only in-frame clones are kept and a portion is missing. The repertoire includes roughly 200,000 clones, under 9.5% of them detected once, and 1% to 1.5% sits in the top ten. There are 15 residues in the CDR3. The J segment lost 0 bases and the V segment lost 4 bases, leaving 2 bases of the junction unmatched. The germline gives CDR1 WNHNN, CDR2 SYGVQD (reference sequence). This chain connects TRBV10-1 to TRBJ2-2, with 7 bases that match TRBD1. The sample comprised PBMCs. This receptor was obtained from a woman aged 25 to 45 in good health and CMV-seropositive. CDR3 in amino acids: CASSGDRANTGELFF. CDR3 DNA sequence: TGCGCCAGCAGTGGAGACAGGGCGAACACCGGGGAGCTGTTTTTT.